The 30 T cell receptor beta chains listed next were all sequenced from one sample in a study of T cells expressing NK-cell markers. TCRdb re-called the 5' RACE reads, yielding one record per CDR3 amino acid sequence without DNA. The sample table includes some 600,000 distinct CDR3 sequences. Sequenced input: blood T cells: a sorted CD56 or NKG2C T cell subset, CD4+ or CD8+ T cells, or bulk PBMC T cells (not recorded which). These receptors were collected from a man between 18 and 29 years old in good health.

The V and J genes are TRBV7-9 and TRBJ2-3; TCRdb picks TRBD2, but there is no DNA to check that call. The CDR3 sequence is 14 residues long. CDR1 SEHNR and CDR2 FQNEAQ come from the germline V gene (reference sequence). This chain's CDR3 is CASSFVAVYPTQYF.

The gene calls are TRBV7-2 and TRBJ2-1; TCRdb proposes TRBD1, but this gene call is untestable without DNA. The CDR3 length is 15 residues. From germline, CDR1 is SGHTA and CDR2 FQGNSA. The CDR3 loop is CASSLTGAYFQEQFF.

The rearrangement uses TRBV3-1 and TRBJ2-2. The CDR3 extends over 15 amino acids. Germline loops: CDR1 LGHDT, CDR2 YNNKEL (reference sequence). The CDR3 here is CASRTRGTNTGELFF.

The chain has TRBV24-1 and TRBJ2-2; TCRdb's D call of TRBD1 is untestable without DNA. CDR1 and CDR2 (germline): KGHDR, SFDVKD. The CDR3 loop spans 13 amino acids. The CDR3 sequence: CATGQTNTGELFF.

Here the CDR3 reads CASSRDFPGEQYF. The rearrangement links TRBV9 to TRBJ2-7; TCRdb calls TRBD1, which cannot be checked without DNA. The CDR3 runs to 13 residues. CDR1 is SGDLS, CDR2 YYNGEE, per germline.

The V call is TRBV28, the J call TRBJ2-1; TCRdb reports TRBD2, a call that lacks DNA to check it against. This CDR3 is built from 13 residues. The germline gives CDR1 MDHEN, CDR2 SYDVKM. The CDR3 sequence: CASSFPSPGEQFF. Together with reference TRBV28 and TRBJ2-1, the CDR3 gives the full variable domain: DVKVTQSSRYLVKRTGEKVFLECVQDMDHENMFWYRQDPGLGLRLIYFSYDVKMKEKGDIPEGYSVSREKKERFSLILESASTNQTSMYLCASSFPSPGEQFFGPGTRLTVL.

V is TRBV2 and J is TRBJ2-7; TCRdb outputs TRBD1, but without DNA this stays unchecked. The CDR3 loop spans 13 amino acids. Germline-derived CDR1 and CDR2 are SNHLY and FYNNEI. CDR3: CANVPGQGYEQYF. Full variable domain (outside the CDR3, taken from reference TRBV2 and TRBJ2-7): EPEVTQTPSHQVTQMGQEVILRCVPISNHLYFYWYRQILGQKVEFLVSFYNNEISEKSEIFDDQFSVERPDGSNFTLKIRSTKLEDSAMYFCANVPGQGYEQYFGPGTRLTVT.

The chain is built from TRBV5-6 and TRBJ2-3. This CDR3 comprises 17 residues. Germline values: CDR1 SGHDT, CDR2 YYEEEE. The CDR3 protein is CASSFYSSGLGTDTQYF.

The chain employs TRBV20-1 and TRBJ2-2; TCRdb selects TRBD1, and the lack of DNA leaves this call unchecked. CDR1 is DFQATT and CDR2 is SNEGSKA in the germline V gene (reference sequence). This CDR3 comprises 16 residues. Here the CDR3 reads CSARDPKTGRTGELFF.

The chain joins TRBV9 to TRBJ2-1; TCRdb proposes TRBD1, but this gene call is untestable without DNA. The germline gives CDR1 SGDLS, CDR2 YYNGEE. The CDR3 is 17 amino acids. CDR3 sequence reads: CASSARGDRSPHNEQFF.

The genes are TRBV4-1 and TRBJ1-1; TCRdb designates TRBD1, a call that cannot be tested without DNA. Germline V gene sequence: CDR1 MGHRA, CDR2 YSYEKL. This CDR3 spans 16 amino acids. The CDR3 is CASSQRTTGGNTEAFF.

V gene TRBV18 combines with J gene TRBJ2-7; the TCRdb D gene call, TRBD1, has no DNA to confirm it. Germline loops: CDR1 KGHSH, CDR2 LQKENI. CDR3 length equals 18 residues. CDR3 amino acids: CASSPNRVGAGSSYEQYF.

The rearrangement links TRBV7-8 to TRBJ1-1. Germline CDR1 and CDR2: SGHVS and FQNEAQ. The CDR3 spans 12 residues. The CDR3 spells CASSLRKTEAFF.

The rearrangement joins TRBV7-8 to TRBJ2-1; the D call from TCRdb, TRBD2, cannot be confirmed without DNA. Germline V lookup: CDR1 SGHVS, CDR2 FQNEAQ. This CDR3 spans 14 amino acids. The CDR3 protein is CASSLVGRYNEQFF.

The rearrangement links TRBV11-2 to TRBJ2-5; the D call from TCRdb, TRBD2, cannot be confirmed without DNA. The V gene's germline CDR1 is SGHAT and CDR2 FQNNGV. This CDR3 region has 19 residues. The CDR3 loop is CASRRPGTSGRRRQETQYF.

The chain recombines TRBV2 with TRBJ2-1. The germline V gene encodes CDR1 SNHLY and CDR2 FYNNEI. This CDR3 is built from 17 residues. The CDR3: CASSQNSPMFSYNEQFF.

The rearrangement uses TRBV10-3 and TRBJ2-1; TCRdb outputs TRBD1, but without DNA this stays unchecked. CDR1 ENHRY and CDR2 SYGVKD come from the germline V gene. The CDR3 is 14 residues long. This CDR3 is CAISDRDTYNEQFF.

This rearrangement joins TRBV4-3 to TRBJ2-5; TCRdb proposes TRBD2, but this gene call is untestable without DNA. Per germline, CDR1 LGHNA and CDR2 YSLEER. This CDR3 region has 15 residues. This CDR3 is CASSQEIRGQETQYF.

V usage is TRBV12-3 or TRBV12-4 and J usage is TRBJ2-2; TCRdb outputs TRBD2, but without DNA this stays unchecked. The CDR3 totals 18 residues. CDR3 amino acids: CASSLPTSGRWSTGELFF.

This sequence joins TRBV29-1 and TRBJ1-1; TCRdb indicates TRBD1, and absent DNA this call remains unverified. The germline CDR1 and CDR2 sequences are SQVTM and ANQGSEA. The CDR3 totals 13 residues. CDR3 sequence reads: CSVETGENTEAFF.

This chain links TRBV2 with TRBJ1-5. This CDR3 contains 14 residues. Germline V gives CDR1 SNHLY, CDR2 FYNNEI. CDR3 loop: CASMITALGQPQHF.

The chain employs TRBV20-1 and TRBJ2-3; TCRdb selects TRBD2, and the lack of DNA leaves this call unchecked. Germline CDR1 is DFQATT and CDR2 is SNEGSKA (reference sequence). The CDR3 covers 13 residues. CDR3: CSAKASITDTQYF.

This CDR3 reads CASSLAGKRYNEQFF. The chain couples TRBV6-5 to TRBJ2-1; no DNA is available, so the TRBD2 call from TCRdb remains unchecked. The CDR3 is 15 amino acids. Germline-derived CDR1 and CDR2 are MNHEY and SVGAGI.

The chain links TRBV9 to TRBJ2-3. Germline lookup yields CDR1 SGDLS and CDR2 YYNGEE. The CDR3 spans 16 residues. The CDR3 sequence is CASSVARLLPTDTQYF.

The genes are TRBV20-1 and TRBJ1-1. In germline, CDR1 is DFQATT, CDR2 SNEGSKA (reference sequence). The CDR3 runs 11 residues. The CDR3 region is CSASLESEAFF.

The genes are TRBV28 and TRBJ2-1; TCRdb lists TRBD2, though no DNA is available to test this call. This CDR3 contains 19 residues. Germline CDR1 MDHEN, CDR2 SYDVKM. CDR3 amino acids: CASSLTTARLAGGLNEQFF.

The rearrangement links TRBV20-1 to TRBJ2-7; TCRdb's assignment of TRBD2 cannot be checked, as there is no DNA. CDR1 is DFQATT, CDR2 SNEGSKA, per germline (reference sequence). This CDR3 region has 16 residues. CDR3 in amino acids: CSAVLPIGTPSYEQYF.

The gene calls are TRBV9 and TRBJ2-1; TCRdb outputs TRBD2, but without DNA this stays unchecked. CDR1 and CDR2 (germline): SGDLS, YYNGEE. The CDR3 has 12 amino acids. CDR3 region: CASSVRADEQFF.

The rearrangement joins TRBV5-1 to TRBJ2-1; the D call of TRBD1 rests on TCRdb alone, since no DNA is present to check it. CDR1 SGHRS and CDR2 YFSETQ come from the germline V gene. The length of the CDR3 is 15 residues. The CDR3 sequence: CASHPRAGVVNEQFF.

The CDR3 reads CASSLEGAVPQQYF. V is TRBV7-6 and J is TRBJ2-7; the D call of TRBD2 rests on TCRdb alone, since no DNA is present to check it. Germline V gene data show CDR1 as SGHVS and CDR2 as FNYEAQ. This CDR3 has 14 residues.